The rows below give T cell receptor beta chains drawn from one sample of a study of quantifying T cell responses using KT2 cells. TCRdb itself ran the UMI-ligation and nested PCR reads through MiXCR, one entry per CDR3 protein. In the table there are approximately 60,000 distinct CDR3 sequences, 12% of which are singletons. Material: PBMCs spiked with cells of the T cell clone KT2. These receptors originate from a human donor. The CDR3 runs from the conserved cysteine through the conserved F or W.

V	J	CDR3
TRBV6-5	TRBJ1-5	CASSPRGEGPQHF
TRBV6-6	TRBJ1-1	CASSGDTNTEAFF
TRBV20-1	TRBJ1-1	CSARFQGQGNTEAFF
TRBV7-9	TRBJ1-1	CASSPYVNTEAFF
TRBV20-1	TRBJ2-7	CSAWTSGKIVEQYF
TRBV3-1	TRBJ2-7	CASSQDLSSYEQYF
TRBV21-1	TRBJ2-7	CASSKARTGKGYEQYF
TRBV5-1	TRBJ2-7	CASGDRVHEQYF
TRBV6-5	TRBJ1-1	CASSYLRGLNTEAFF
TRBV12-3/TRBV12-4	TRBJ1-3	CASTWTRGNTIYF
TRBV2	TRBJ1-2	CASTPGVAGGRQGYTF
TRBV12-3/TRBV12-4	TRBJ2-1	CASSLARTGDTRSAGGYNEQFF
TRBV9	TRBJ1-5	CASSLDGGPVPQHF
TRBV20-1	TRBJ2-7	CSAYGLVFTYSSSYEQYF
TRBV18	TRBJ2-4	CASSPGGRSKNIQYF
TRBV15	TRBJ2-1	CATSTRQGSYNEQFF
TRBV20-1	TRBJ1-1	CRVTGNGEAFF
TRBV10-3	TRBJ2-2	CAIAGDERASNTGELFF
TRBV12-3/TRBV12-4	TRBJ2-1	CASIFQGGEYGSYNEQFF
TRBV12-3/TRBV12-4	TRBJ1-3	CASNFLVGPSGNTIYF
TRBV20-1	TRBJ1-1	CSAKSYTEAFF
TRBV7-3	TRBJ1-1	CASSLLAGNTEAFF